This is a list of T cell receptor beta chains from one sample in a study of T cell repertoires in cytomegalovirus infection. TCRdb analysed the reads with MiXCR anew, one entry per CDR3 protein. The table has about 70,000 distinct CDR3 sequences, approximately 22% seen once. What these receptors recognize is not known. This sample comprised CD8+ T cells from cultured PBMCs, obtained from culture after CMV antigen stimulation. All receptors derive from a human donor in good health (CMV status not recorded). Some clones in this sample may be carry-over from other donors' samples. Each CDR3 is given with its conserved first and last residue. The D gene is left open where the match is weak. Size values are once, few and many counts, or a class for expanded clones, and some rows have none.

>TRBD1|.|TRBJ2-7|TRBV20-1
TGCAGTGCTAGAGGGCTCGGGACAGGGGTGGTCGAGCAGTACTTC
CSARGLGTGVVEQYF
>TRBD1|few|TRBJ1-5|TRBV28
TGTGCCAGCATATTGACAGGGACTCCGGATCAGCCCCAGCATTTT
CASILTGTPDQPQHF
>.|once|TRBJ2-7|TRBV27
TGTGCCAGCAGTTTCTCCCCAGGGGCCCCCTACGAGCAGTACTTC
CASSFSPGAPYEQYF
>TRBD2|.|TRBJ2-1|TRBV7-9
TGTGCCAGCAGCTTAGGGACTAGCATCAATGAGCAGTTCTTC
CASSLGTSINEQFF
>.|few|TRBJ2-3|TRBV7-8
TGTGCCAGCAGCTTAGGGGTGGGCCTTAGCACAGATACGCAGTATTTT
CASSLGVGLSTDTQYF
>.|many|TRBJ2-3|TRBV4-1
TGCGCCAGCAGCCCCCCCGGAACCCTTTCAGATACGCAGTATTTT
CASSPPGTLSDTQYF
>TRBD2|many|TRBJ2-7|TRBV7-9
TGTGCCAGCAGTCCGCCGGGACTACGCTCCTACGAGCAGTACTTC
CASSPPGLRSYEQYF
>.|few|TRBJ1-2|TRBV4-1
TGCGCCAGCAGCCAAGGCGGGGGTTCAACCTATGGCTACACCTTC
CASSQGGGSTYGYTF
>.|few|TRBJ1-3|TRBV7-9
TGTGCCAGCAGCCATGGACCTTCGGAGGAAGGGACCTCTGGAAACACCATATATTTT
CASSHGPSEEGTSGNTIYF
>.|few|TRBJ2-7|TRBV7-9
TGTGCCAGCAGCTCTTCCCGGCTGACAGACTTAGAGCAGTACTTC
CASSSSRLTDLEQYF
>.|.|TRBJ1-1|TRBV7-2
TGTGCCAGCAGCTTAGCGCGAGAGGGCGGCACTGAAGCTTTCTTT
CASSLAREGGTEAFF
>.|.|TRBJ2-7|TRBV6-2/TRBV6-3
TGTGCCAGCAGCCGGGAGCGAAGGGCCGCCTACGAGCAGTACTTC
CASSRERRAAYEQYF
>TRBD2|few|TRBJ2-7|TRBV7-8
TGTGCCAGCAGCTCAAGCGGGGGGCTCTACGAGCAGTACTTC
CASSSSGGLYEQYF
>TRBD1|few|TRBJ2-1|TRBV4-1
TGCGCCAGCAGCCAAGAGCGGACAGGGGGACGCAATGAGCAGTTCTTC
CASSQERTGGRNEQFF
>.|few|TRBJ2-2|TRBV7-2
TGTGCCAGCAGCTTGAGAGAGGGGTTGAACCCGAACACCGGGGAGCTGTTTTTT
CASSLREGLNPNTGELFF
>.|.|TRBJ2-3|TRBV7-9
TGTGCCAGCACTCCAGAGGACTTCACAGATACGCAGTATTTT
CASTPEDFTDTQYF
>.|few|TRBJ2-3|TRBV6-2/TRBV6-3
TGTGCCAGCAGCCCCAGCCCAGATACGCAGTATTTT
CASSPSPDTQYF
>.|.|TRBJ1-1|TRBV7-3
TGTGCCAGCAGCTTAACGGGGGGGCAGGGAAGTGAAGCTTTCTTT
CASSLTGGQGSEAFF
>.|few|TRBJ1-5|TRBV6-6
TGTGCCAGCAGCCGTACTTTGGAACGTCTGGTGCCTAGCAATCAGCCCCAGCATTTT
CASSRTLERLVPSNQPQHF
>.|few|TRBJ2-3|TRBV20-1
TGCAGTGCTAGAGATAACTTCGGTGGCTTAGAGTATTTT
CSARDNFGGLEYF
>TRBD1|few|TRBJ1-5|TRBV6-1
TGTGCCAGCAGCGAACCCAAGCGGGACAGGGAGGGTCAGCCCCAGCATTTT
CASSEPKRDREGQPQHF
>.|.|TRBJ1-1|TRBV7-9
TGTGCCAGCAGCTTAGCGCGAGGGGGGGTAAGGAACACTGAAGCTTTCTTT
CASSLARGGVRNTEAFF
>.|.|TRBJ1-5|TRBV6-6
TGTGCCAGCAGTGACTCAGGGGTCGGCAATCAGCCCCAGCATTTT
CASSDSGVGNQPQHF
>TRBD1|.|TRBJ1-1|TRBV6-1
TGTGCCAGCAGTCTAGGGACAGATGAAGCTTTCTTT
CASSLGTDEAFF
>.|.|TRBJ2-1|TRBV7-6
TGTGCCAGCAGCGCACGGGTTGGGAATGAGCAGTTCTTC
CASSARVGNEQFF
>TRBD1|many|TRBJ1-3|TRBV4-1
TGCGCCAGCAGCCCTCCAGGGACAGGAGGGAGTGGAAACACCATATATTTT
CASSPPGTGGSGNTIYF
>.|.|TRBJ1-5|TRBV28
TGTGCCAGCAGTTTACGGACCCAGTATAGCAATCAGCCCCAGCATTTT
CASSLRTQYSNQPQHF
>TRBD1|.|TRBJ2-3|TRBV4-3
TGCGCCAGCAGCCAAGATCGGCAGGGGGCAGATACGCAGTATTTT
CASSQDRQGADTQYF